The clone carrying this T cell receptor beta chain has ten or more counts. Its specificity is not known. The data originate from a study of T-cell memory formation after mild COVID-19. Whole-study results and caveats: Clones that contracted from day 15 to 85 were balanced CD4/CD8, while later expanders leaned CD4+.

The CDR3 is made up of 17 amino acids. The J segment lost 8 bases and the V segment lost 2 bases, leaving 14 bases of the junction unmatched. CDR1 and CDR2 (germline): SGHKS, YYEKEE (reference sequence). MiXCR, applied by TCRdb to the 5' RACE reads, yields one record per CDR3 protein. The profile covers approximately 240,000 distinct CDR3 sequences, with around 17% appearing a single time and around 3.4% taken by the ten largest. The receptor comes from a man aged 18 to 29 who had mild COVID-19 (a few samples of this study predate the infection). Cell type and time point are not known. The chain links TRBV5-5 to TRBJ2-3, with TRBD2 matching 10 bases. The sequenced sample consisted of PBMCs or a T cell subset sorted from them (not recorded which). This CDR3 is CASSLFLASGGSSTQYF. CDR3 sequence (DNA): TGTGCCAGCAGCTTATTTTTGGCTAGCGGGGGCTCATCTACGCAGTATTTT.